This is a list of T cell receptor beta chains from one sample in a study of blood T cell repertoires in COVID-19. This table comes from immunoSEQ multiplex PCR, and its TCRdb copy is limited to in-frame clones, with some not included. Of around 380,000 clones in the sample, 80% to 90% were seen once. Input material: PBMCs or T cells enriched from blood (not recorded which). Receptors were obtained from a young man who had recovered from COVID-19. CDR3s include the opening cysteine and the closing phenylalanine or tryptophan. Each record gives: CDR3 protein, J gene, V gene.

CDR3aa: CASSRGQGGLGGELFF
j_gene: TRBJ2-2
v_gene: TRBV11-2

CDR3aa: CASRQGSGNTIYF
j_gene: TRBJ1-3
v_gene: TRBV7-8

CDR3aa: CASSLNIGELFF
j_gene: TRBJ2-2
v_gene: TRBV11-3

CDR3aa: CASSVAALAPSNEQFF
j_gene: TRBJ2-1
v_gene: TRBV9

CDR3aa: CASSLGLAGSYEQYF
j_gene: TRBJ2-7
v_gene: TRBV7-2

CDR3aa: CASSEGQGNTEAFF
j_gene: TRBJ1-1
v_gene: TRBV6-4

CDR3aa: CATSNEGTGNTEAFF
j_gene: TRBJ1-1
v_gene: TRBV15

CDR3aa: CASSLMPGGGTDTQYF
j_gene: TRBJ2-3
v_gene: TRBV5-6

CDR3aa: CASTSGTGVYEQYF
j_gene: TRBJ2-7
v_gene: TRBV6-5

CDR3aa: CASSNDRVREQYF
j_gene: TRBJ2-7
v_gene: TRBV6-5

CDR3aa: CASSQVTGGSNEKLFF
j_gene: TRBJ1-4
v_gene: TRBV4-2

CDR3aa: CAWSLGVTGAFF
j_gene: TRBJ1-1
v_gene: TRBV30

CDR3aa: CASSPGGGYEQYF
j_gene: TRBJ2-7
v_gene: TRBV19

CDR3aa: CASSYLPQGSNQPQHF
j_gene: TRBJ1-5
v_gene: TRBV6-5

CDR3aa: CASSTGEGAQYF
j_gene: TRBJ2-5
v_gene: TRBV19

CDR3aa: CASRIQGADTEAFF
j_gene: TRBJ1-1
v_gene: TRBV6-5

CDR3aa: CASSPTGSHEQYF
j_gene: TRBJ2-7
v_gene: TRBV5-1

CDR3aa: CASSQDPDSYEQYF
j_gene: TRBJ2-7
v_gene: TRBV4-1

CDR3aa: CASSLATEYYEQYF
j_gene: TRBJ2-7
v_gene: TRBV5-1

CDR3aa: CASGTGTGLQPQHF
j_gene: TRBJ1-5
v_gene: TRBV28

CDR3aa: CAWSVHGQPQHF
j_gene: TRBJ1-5
v_gene: TRBV30

CDR3aa: CASSMGQGGADTQYF
j_gene: TRBJ2-3
v_gene: TRBV19

CDR3aa: CASSVGGSQNTEAFF
j_gene: TRBJ1-1
v_gene: TRBV9

CDR3aa: CASSFTVNGQGDYEQYF
j_gene: TRBJ2-7
v_gene: TRBV5-4

CDR3aa: CASSDSGSGNTEAFF
j_gene: TRBJ1-1
v_gene: TRBV27

CDR3aa: CASRTGLSWSEQYF
j_gene: TRBJ2-7
v_gene: TRBV2

CDR3aa: CAWSPGDNQPQHF
j_gene: TRBJ1-5
v_gene: TRBV30

CDR3aa: CATKDRPSYNSPLHF
j_gene: TRBJ1-6
v_gene: TRBV5-1

CDR3aa: CASSPDLQAGYGYTF
j_gene: TRBJ1-2
v_gene: TRBV18

CDR3aa: CASSTDQPGQGPYGYTF
j_gene: TRBJ1-2
v_gene: TRBV19

CDR3aa: CASSRQTNTEAFF
j_gene: TRBJ1-1
v_gene: TRBV7-6

CDR3aa: CSGRQGNGELFF
j_gene: TRBJ2-2
v_gene: TRBV29-1

CDR3aa: CASSLDDGAYEQYF
j_gene: TRBJ2-7
v_gene: TRBV7-9

CDR3aa: CATRGLSYEQYF
j_gene: TRBJ2-7
v_gene: TRBV24-1

CDR3aa: CASSPTNQVTSGNTIYF
j_gene: TRBJ1-3
v_gene: TRBV18

CDR3aa: CASFLPQRNIQYF
j_gene: TRBJ2-4
v_gene: TRBV30

CDR3aa: CSVGTQGPGELFF
j_gene: TRBJ2-2
v_gene: TRBV29-1